This record concerns one T cell receptor (beta chain) sequence. Its antigen is not known. The data are from a study of identical twins. Study-level points and caveats: Fewer insertions were carried by abundant cord blood beta clonotypes, but none was seen in memory repertoires.

TCRdb processed the 5' RACE reads anew with MiXCR; each CDR3 protein has one entry. The sample holds 1.5 million to 2 million distinct CDR3 sequences, around 29% seen once. Between the trimmed V and J ends, which lost 5 bases and 6 bases, there was a span of 17 bases. The V gene's germline CDR1 is MNHEY and CDR2 SVGEGT. The CDR3 sequence is 15 residues long. V usage is TRBV6-2 or TRBV6-3 and J usage is TRBJ2-1; D is ambiguous. Sequenced sample: cord blood. This TCR was recovered from a newborn girl in good health. The CDR3, as DNA: TGTGCCAGCAGTCGCACTTCTCCGGGCCCCAATGAGCAGTTCTTC. It translates to CASSRTSPGPNEQFF.